This TCR beta chain was recovered during a study of T-cell reconstitution after alpha-beta-depleted transplantation in children listed by TCRdb under 2016. Turning to the overall study: The study quantitatively tracked T-cell immune reconstitution after TCRalphabeta/CD19-depleted allogeneic hematopoietic cell transplantation in children using TCR repertoire profiling. General conclusions and limits of the study: The high TCRbeta diversity at day 60 in some patients was ascribed to recipient T cells and intrathymic progenitors that had survived conditioning. The frequencies of hyperexpanded clones fell over the following months, and after one year, T-cell counts and TCRbeta diversity were mostly attributed to newly produced T cells. Apparently early alphabetaT-cell count recovery about two months after transplant reportedly relied on only several hundred rapidly expanded clones derived from non-depleted graft cells.

The germline V gene encodes CDR1 MGHDK and CDR2 SYGVNS. The junction carries 10 bases between V and J, which are trimmed by 4 bases and 4 bases respectively. Taken from cysteine to phenylalanine, the CDR3 has 13 residues. Here the CDR3 DNA is all that survives: 39 bases in frame from base 1. As for this clonotype: Its antigen is still unknown. No much larger clone exists at a distance of one base, and base qualities are not known.

What the treatment or condition label conveys for this sample: allogeneic hematopoietic cell transplantation with graft depleted of TCRalphabeta T cells and CD19 B cells. TCRalphabeta/CD19-depleted allogeneic hematopoietic cell grafts were given to the transplant recipients, all of whom were children. The library relied on PCR. For sequencing, an Illumina HiSeq 2500 was employed. Molecular barcoding was employed in the preparation of TCR libraries, with unique molecular identifiers being used to normalize TCRbeta repertoire quantification. The raw public reads went through TCRdb reprocessing: fastp at Q25, MiXCR clone calling, in-frame beta chains kept. Each CDR3 protein appears once, grouped with its most common genes and DNA. The sample contains some 200,000 distinct CDR3 sequences, approximately 8.4% of them found a single time. The biggest ten clones account for 35% to 40% of the sample.

The clonotype comes from a male patient between 2 and 10 years old who had a stem cell transplant for acute myeloid leukemia, so the T cells may come from the graft donor. The sample consisted of PBMCs, mostly from graft donor cells, taken 360 days after TCRalphabeta/CD19-depleted stem cell transplant. The chain employs TRBV25-1 and TRBJ1-1; TRBD1 is a possible D gene, resting on 5 matching bases. The DNA sequence is TGTGCCAGCAGTGGGGGGTACGGCACTGAAGCTTTCTTT. It translates as CASSGGYGTEAFF.